A selection of T cell receptor beta chains follows, all from one sample in a study of shared clonotypes between healthy human individuals. Generated by immunoSEQ multiplex PCR, the TCRdb table keeps only in-frame clones and is missing some. The table shows more than 2 million clones, with approximately 96% occurring only once. The sequenced material came from naive CD4+ T cells sorted from blood. The receptors originated from a man between 18 and 29 years old in good health. The CDR3 runs from the conserved cysteine through the conserved F or W. The order of the fields is V gene, D gene, clone size, J gene, CDR3 protein, CDR3 DNA. A D gene is named only where the DNA matches it firmly. Only part of the rows carry a size: once, few, many, or a class if the clone is expanded.

TRBV7-2	TRBD2	.	TRBJ2-7	CASSPERGVTYEQYF	TGTGCCAGCAGCCCCGAGCGGGGGGTAACCTACGAGCAGTACTTC
TRBV5-4	.	once	TRBJ1-1	CASSLGGFNTEAFF	TGTGCCAGCAGCTTGGGGGGCTTTAACACTGAAGCTTTCTTT
TRBV5-4	.	.	TRBJ2-7	CASSLIGGTSYEQYF	TGTGCCAGCAGCTTGATCGGGGGCACATCCTACGAGCAGTACTTC
TRBV29-1	TRBD1	.	TRBJ2-1	CSVEDPGQGSSYNEQFF	TGCAGCGTTGAAGATCCGGGACAGGGGAGCTCCTACAATGAGCAGTTCTTC
TRBV5-1	.	.	TRBJ2-7	CASSLETVLPHEQYF	TGCGCCAGCAGCTTGGAGACGGTTCTCCCCCACGAGCAGTACTTC
TRBV6-5	TRBD2	.	TRBJ2-5	CASSYFSSGTQETQYF	TGTGCCAGCAGTTACTTTTCTAGCGGCACCCAAGAGACCCAGTACTTC
TRBV7-2	TRBD1	.	TRBJ2-7	CASSLVGTGTYEQYF	TGTGCCAGCAGCTTAGTTGGGACAGGCACCTACGAGCAGTACTTC
TRBV5-6	.	.	TRBJ1-4	CASSLEGLINEKLFF	TGTGCCAGCAGCTTGGAAGGACTGATTAATGAAAAACTGTTTTTT
TRBV6-5	TRBD1	.	TRBJ1-2	CASSYGQGVYGYTF	TGTGCCAGCAGTTATGGACAGGGTGTCTATGGCTACACCTTC
TRBV5-4	TRBD1	.	TRBJ1-4	CASSTDRVEKLFF	TGTGCCAGCAGCACGGACAGGGTGGAAAAACTGTTTTTT
TRBV4-1	.	.	TRBJ2-1	CASSRENEQFF	TGCGCCAGCAGCCGAGAAAATGAGCAGTTCTTC
TRBV7-9	TRBD1	.	TRBJ2-7	CASSLRQGAKYEQYF	TGTGCCAGCAGCTTAAGGCAGGGGGCGAAATACGAGCAGTACTTC
TRBV20-1	.	.	TRBJ1-5	CSARDQGTQHF	TGCAGTGCTAGAGATCAGGGGACCCAGCATTTT
TRBV5-1	TRBD2	.	TRBJ2-1	CASSLGTSGNNEQFF	TGCGCCAGCAGCTTGGGGACTAGCGGGAACAATGAGCAGTTCTTC
TRBV18	.	.	TRBJ2-2	CASSPPGNTGELFF	TGTGCCAGCTCACCACCGGGGAACACCGGGGAGCTGTTTTTT
TRBV7-9	.	.	TRBJ1-1	CASSLAWGQNTEAFF	TGTGCCAGCAGCTTAGCTTGGGGACAGAACACTGAAGCTTTCTTT
TRBV4-3	.	.	TRBJ1-6	CASSQAGSNSPLHF	TGCGCCAGCAGCCAAGCTGGAAGCAATTCACCCCTCCACTTT
TRBV11-2	TRBD1	.	TRBJ1-6	CASSAAGTGLSPLHF	TGTGCCAGCAGCGCCGCCGGGACAGGGTTATCACCCCTCCACTTT
TRBV12-5	.	.	TRBJ2-3	CASGLQGSGTDTQYF	TGTGCTAGTGGCTTGCAAGGATCAGGGACAGATACGCAGTATTTT
TRBV6-1	.	.	TRBJ2-7	CASSDSGDPVHYYEQYF	TGTGCCAGCAGTGATAGTGGGGATCCCGTCCACTACTACGAGCAGTACTTC
TRBV7-2	.	.	TRBJ1-4	CASSFGIPNEKLFF	TGTGCCAGCAGCTTCGGGATTCCGAATGAAAAACTGTTTTTT
TRBV30	.	.	TRBJ2-1	CAWSHINEQFF	TGTGCCTGGAGTCACATAAATGAGCAGTTCTTC
TRBV28	.	once	TRBJ1-5	CASTDSWGAYSNQPQHF	TGTGCCAGCACCGATTCATGGGGGGCATATAGCAATCAGCCCCAGCATTTT
TRBV6-1	.	once	TRBJ2-7	CASSEGWGAWHEQYF	TGTGCCAGCAGTGAAGGATGGGGGGCATGGCACGAGCAGTACTTC
TRBV6-5	.	.	TRBJ2-6	CASSPLTLGANVLTF	TGTGCCAGCAGTCCCCTAACGCTGGGAGCCAACGTCCTGACTTTC
TRBV7-6	TRBD1	.	TRBJ2-3	CASSLVPGQGASKGTDTQYF	TGTGCCAGCAGCTTAGTTCCGGGACAGGGGGCTTCTAAGGGCACAGATACGCAGTATTTT
TRBV19	.	.	TRBJ2-7	CASSIVSDSYEQYF	TGTGCCAGTAGTATAGTTTCGGATTCCTACGAGCAGTACTTC
TRBV7-2	.	once	TRBJ2-5	CASSRIDQETQYF	TGTGCCAGCAGCCGTATCGACCAAGAGACCCAGTACTTC
TRBV4-2	TRBD1	few	TRBJ1-2	CASSQLTGNYGYTF	TGTGCCAGCAGCCAACTGACAGGGAACTATGGCTACACCTTC
TRBV29-1	TRBD1	.	TRBJ2-5	CSVGGTGGGETQYF	TGCAGCGTGGGTGGCACAGGGGGCGGAGAGACCCAGTACTTC